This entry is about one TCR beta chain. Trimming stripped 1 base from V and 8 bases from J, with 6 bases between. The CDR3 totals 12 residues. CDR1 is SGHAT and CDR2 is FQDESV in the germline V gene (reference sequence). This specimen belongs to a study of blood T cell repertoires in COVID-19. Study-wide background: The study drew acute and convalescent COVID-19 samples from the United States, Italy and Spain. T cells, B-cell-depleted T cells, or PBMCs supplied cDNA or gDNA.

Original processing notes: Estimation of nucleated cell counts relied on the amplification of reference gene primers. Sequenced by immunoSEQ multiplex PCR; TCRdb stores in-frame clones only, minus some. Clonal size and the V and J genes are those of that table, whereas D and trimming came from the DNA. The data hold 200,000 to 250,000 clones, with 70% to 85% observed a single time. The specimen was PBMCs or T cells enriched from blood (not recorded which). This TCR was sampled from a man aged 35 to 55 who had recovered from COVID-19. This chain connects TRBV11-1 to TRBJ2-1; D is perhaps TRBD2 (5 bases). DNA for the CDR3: TGTGCCAGCAGCTTAGGGGGAGATGAGCAGTTCTTC. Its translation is CASSLGGDEQFF.